This T cell receptor (beta chain) was sequenced during a study of blood T cell repertoires in COVID-19. Trimming cost V 5 bases and J 8 bases, with 22 bases left between them. CDR1 and CDR2 from the germline V gene are SGHVS and FQNEAQ. This CDR3 region has 15 residues. Repertoires were generated with immunoSEQ multiplex PCR, while TCRdb's copy carries only in-frame clones and drops some. This sample has around 51,000 clones, with 70% to 90% found just once. The specimen was peripheral blood. The sequence came from an elderly woman with acute or convalescent COVID-19. V gene TRBV7-8 combines with J gene TRBJ2-7; D might be TRBD2 (5 bases). The CDR3 loop reads CASSPGGMDGSKQYF. The DNA for the CDR3 is TGTGCCAGCAGCCCCGGAGGTATGGATGGGAGTAAGCAGTACTTC.